Following are 10 T cell receptor beta chains from one sample sequenced in a study of T-cell memory formation after mild COVID-19. TCRdb re-called the 5' RACE reads with MiXCR, one entry per CDR3 protein. Seen here are roughly 190,000 distinct CDR3 sequences, 10% to 13% observed once, and the top ten hold around 2.9%. The sequencing sample was made of PBMCs or a T cell subset sorted from them (not recorded which). The receptors stem from a man aged 18 to 35 who had mild COVID-19 (a few samples of this study predate the infection). Cell type and time point are not known.

The rearrangement uses TRBV7-3 and TRBJ2-1, with no clear D. Germline CDR1 reads SGHTA; CDR2 reads FQGTGA. Trimming left V 4 bases short and J 9 bases short, with 13 bases between. This CDR3 is built from 13 residues. The CDR3 DNA reads as TGTGCCAGCAGCTCCTCAGGAGTGGTTGAGCAGTTCTTC. It translates to CASSSSGVVEQFF. The entire variable domain, with the rest obtained from reference TRBV7-3 and TRBJ2-1, is as follows: GAGVSQTPSNKVTEKGKYVELRCDPISGHTALYWYRQSLGQGPEFLIYFQGTGAADDSGLPNDRFFAVRPEGSVSTLKIQRTERGDSAVYLCASSSSGVVEQFFGPGTRLTVL.

This clonotype has a handful of counts. The V gene is TRBV10-3, the J gene TRBJ1-2; possibly TRBD1 for D (6 bases). The CDR3 runs 19 residues. V lost 7 bases to trimming and J lost 4 bases, with 31 bases between them. Looked up from germline, CDR1 is ENHRY and CDR2 is SYGVKD. CDR3 nucleotides: TGTGCCATCACCGCGTCAAGTTTACAGGGCGGAAGGACTATCTATGGCTACACCTTC. Its protein product is CAITASSLQGGRTIYGYTF.

This clonotype was counted between two and nine times. The chain has TRBV12-5 and TRBJ2-3; a weak D match, TRBD1 (6 bases). Germline CDR1 and CDR2: LGHNT and FRNRAP. V dropped 4 bases and J dropped 3 bases, with 11 bases sitting between them. The CDR3 runs to 14 residues. The CDR3 sequence: CASGYGQRTDTQYF. The DNA for the CDR3 is TGTGCTAGTGGTTATGGACAGAGGACAGATACGCAGTATTTT.

This clonotype was detected only a few times. The V gene is TRBV5-1, the J gene TRBJ2-2, with 7 bases matching TRBD2. Germline CDR1 and CDR2: SGHRS and YFSETQ. CDR3 length equals 15 residues. The ends lost 9 bases at V and 7 bases at J; junction bases unmatched: 15. The CDR3 is CATKGGTMTVGELFF. CDR3 coding DNA: TGCGCCACCAAAGGAGGGACTATGACCGTCGGGGAGCTGTTTTTT.

This clonotype was found a few times. This chain joins TRBV12-3 or TRBV12-4 and TRBJ2-2; TRBD2 might be the D (5 bases). The V gene lost 6 bases and the J gene lost 6 bases, with 11 bases spanning the gap. The CDR3 is made up of 13 amino acids. The CDR3: CASSSFSAGELFF. CDR3 coding DNA: TGTGCCAGCAGCTCCTTTAGCGCCGGGGAGCTGTTTTTT.

A few counts support this clonotype. V gene TRBV6-5 combines with J gene TRBJ1-4, with 9 bases that match TRBD1. The germline gives CDR1 MNHEY, CDR2 SVGAGI. The trim removed 4 bases at V and 4 bases at J, leaving 4 bases unmatched. There are 15 residues in the CDR3. The CDR3 DNA is TGTGCCAGCAGTTCCTCGGGACAGGGTAATGAAAAACTGTTTTTT. Translating it yields CASSSSGQGNEKLFF.

This clonotype was seen a handful of times. The V gene is TRBV5-1, the J gene TRBJ1-1, with D tentatively TRBD1 (6 bases). The CDR3 has 12 amino acids. Germline values: CDR1 SGHRS, CDR2 YFSETQ. The V and J ends lost 4 bases and 8 bases respectively, with 12 bases between them. CDR3 sequence: CASSQVTGEAFF. The CDR3, as DNA: TGCGCCAGCAGCCAAGTGACAGGAGAAGCTTTCTTT.

This clonotype was seen a few times. This sequence joins TRBV9 and TRBJ2-3; possibly TRBD2 for D (5 bases). With 2 bases removed from V and 0 bases from J, the gap between germline ends came to 13 bases. From germline, CDR1 is SGDLS and CDR2 YYNGEE. The CDR3 length is 16 residues. CDR3 in amino acids: CASSVGSGASTDTQYF. In DNA form, the CDR3 reads TGTGCCAGCAGCGTGGGGAGCGGCGCTAGCACAGATACGCAGTATTTT.

This clonotype was detected only a few times. The V gene is TRBV5-5, the J gene TRBJ1-2; D unresolved. Deletions cut 0 bases from V and 4 bases from J, with 7 bases between. The germline V gene encodes CDR1 SGHKS and CDR2 YYEKEE (reference sequence). This CDR3 has 13 residues. This CDR3 is CASSLAEGYGYTF. CDR3 bases: TGTGCCAGCAGCTTGGCCGAGGGCTATGGCTACACCTTC. Full variable domain (remainder filled in from reference TRBV5-5 and TRBJ1-2): DAGVTQSPTHLIKTRGQQVTLRCSPISGHKSVSWYQQVLGQGPQFIFQYYEKEERGRGNFPDRFSARQFPNYSSELNVNALLLGDSALYLCASSLAEGYGYTFGSGTRLTVV.

The chain uses TRBV12-3 or TRBV12-4 and TRBJ1-4, with TRBD1 identical over 8 bases. The CDR3 has 14 residues. V was pared by 4 bases and J by 4 bases, with 2 bases of the junction left unmatched. The CDR3 nucleotides are TGTGCCAGCAGTTGGACAGGGATTAATGAAAAACTGTTTTTT. Translation gives CASSWTGINEKLFF.